This T cell receptor (beta chain) was observed in a study of T cells in Graves' hyperthyroidism and ophthalmopathy. Study in general: Staff took peripheral blood when the initial diagnosis was made, before any treatment began. Regarding the study as a whole: The model identified upcoming ophthalmopathy a median about 6.5 months ahead of onset. Patients with ophthalmopathy were separated from those with stable hyperthyroidism by a 13 V-J model.

It was 8 to 10 ml of fresh peripheral blood that supplied the PBMCs. Template material for amplifying TCR beta CDR3 regions consisted of RNA transcripts. Primed by the HTBI set, a first-round RT-PCR was run on the TCR CDR3. In TCRdb, the multiplex PCR reads were re-called with MiXCR into one record per CDR3 protein. The sample shows roughly 350,000 distinct CDR3 sequences, around 13% of them seen only once. This CDR3 is 15 amino acids long. Unmatched junction bases numbered 6, after V lost 4 bases and J lost 6 bases. The table lists this clonotype with many counts. Antigen specificity is unknown. Sequenced material: blood. V gene TRBV12-3 or TRBV12-4 combines with J gene TRBJ1-1; TRBD1 matches 12 bases. This receptor was obtained from a woman aged 40 to 50 with Graves' ophthalmopathy. CDR3 nucleotide sequence: TGTGCCAGCAGTTCCCGCGGGACAGGGGGCCCTGAAGCTTTCTTT. Translating it yields CASSSRGTGGPEAFF.